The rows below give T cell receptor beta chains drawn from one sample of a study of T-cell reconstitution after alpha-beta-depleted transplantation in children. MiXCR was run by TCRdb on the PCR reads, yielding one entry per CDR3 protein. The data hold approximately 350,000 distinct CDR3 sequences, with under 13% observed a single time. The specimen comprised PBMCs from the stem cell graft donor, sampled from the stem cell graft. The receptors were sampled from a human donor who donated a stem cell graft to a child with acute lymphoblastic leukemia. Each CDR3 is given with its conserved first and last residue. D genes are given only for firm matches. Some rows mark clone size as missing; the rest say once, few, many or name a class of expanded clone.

TGTGCCAGTAGCATCGGGACAGGGACTAGGGCGAATTACAATGAGCAGTTCTTC	CASSIGTGTRANYNEQFF	TRBJ2-1	NA	TRBV19	few
TGTGCCAGCAGCTACAGGGGCGTTTACGTCTCTGGAAACACCATATATTTT	CASSYRGVYVSGNTIYF	TRBJ1-3	TRBD1	TRBV5-6	NA
TGTGCCAGCAGCCCCTCCCGGGCGGGAGTGGTCAATGAGCAGTTCTTC	CASSPSRAGVVNEQFF	TRBJ2-1	TRBD2	TRBV9	few
TGTGACAGCAGTTTGCCGGGACTAGCGGGAGAGACCCAGTACTTC	CDSSLPGLAGETQYF	TRBJ2-5	TRBD2	TRBV6-5	once
TGTGCCAGCACGGGACAGGTGGAACAGCCCCAGCATTTT	CASTGQVEQPQHF	TRBJ1-5	TRBD1	TRBV6-6	few
TGTGCCAGCAGTTTATCCCCGGGAGGGGTCTCCTACAATGAGCAGTTCTTC	CASSLSPGGVSYNEQFF	TRBJ2-1	TRBD2	TRBV28	many
TGTGCCAGCAGCTTAGAAGAAAAGCAGTATTTT	CASSLEEKQYF	TRBJ2-3	NA	TRBV7-2	few
TGTGCCAGCAGTCCCAGTCCTGACAGGTGGACCCAGTACTTC	CASSPSPDRWTQYF	TRBJ2-5	NA	TRBV12-3/TRBV12-4	NA
TGTGCCAGCAGTCTCCTCGGGACAGGGGCTATGAACACTGAAGCTTTCTTT	CASSLLGTGAMNTEAFF	TRBJ1-1	TRBD1	TRBV28	few
TGTGCCAGCAGCTCGGGACTAGCGTACCGCACAGATACGCAGTATTTT	CASSSGLAYRTDTQYF	TRBJ2-3	TRBD2	TRBV7-3	NA
TGTGCCAGCAGCCCCCAGGGATTAAGAGGGGCCCTCCACTTT	CASSPQGLRGALHF	TRBJ1-6	NA	TRBV7-2	few
TGTGCCAGCCGGACGGCCCCTCAAGAGACCCAGTACTTC	CASRTAPQETQYF	TRBJ2-5	NA	TRBV6-1	NA
TGTGCCATCTCCTACGGCAGCGGGGGTGCCTACAATGAGCAGTTCTTC	CAISYGSGGAYNEQFF	TRBJ2-1	TRBD2	TRBV10-3	NA
TGTGCCAGCAGTTACGGCTGGGGGGGCAATCAGCCCCAGCATTTT	CASSYGWGGNQPQHF	TRBJ1-5	NA	TRBV6-5	NA
TGTGCCAGCAGTTACTCCACGGACAGGTCTGGCTACACCTTC	CASSYSTDRSGYTF	TRBJ1-2	TRBD1	TRBV6-5	few
TGCAGTGCTAGAGTAGTTGTCAGCGGGAGTTTTTTCGGGGCGACCCAGTACTTC	CSARVVVSGSFFGATQYF	TRBJ2-5	TRBD2	TRBV20-1	NA
TGTGCCAGCAGTCACGGAGCGGCGAACACCGGGGAGCTGTTTTTT	CASSHGAANTGELFF	TRBJ2-2	NA	TRBV3-1	NA
TGCGCCAGCAGCCTCCAACAGGGAGGACCCCTCCACTTT	CASSLQQGGPLHF	TRBJ1-6	NA	TRBV4-3	many
TGTGCCAGCAGCCCCCAGGACCAAGAGACCCAGTACTTC	CASSPQDQETQYF	TRBJ2-5	NA	TRBV7-9	few
TGTGCCAGCAGTGAGGTCTCACTAGCCAATGAGCAGTTCTTC	CASSEVSLANEQFF	TRBJ2-1	NA	TRBV25-1	few
TGTGCCAGCAGCTTGCCACCCCGACTAGCGGGTTCTAGCACAGATACGCAGTATTTT	CASSLPPRLAGSSTDTQYF	TRBJ2-3	TRBD2	TRBV11-1	many
TGTGCCAGCAGCGTAGTGGGGCAAGCAGATACGCAGTATTTT	CASSVVGQADTQYF	TRBJ2-3	NA	TRBV9	many
TGTGCCAGCAGTGAGATTGGTGCTAACTATGGCTACCCCTTC	CASSEIGANYGYPF	TRBJ1-2	NA	TRBV25-1	once
TGTGCCATCAGTGAGCGACGGGACGGGCAGTTCTTC	CAISERRDGQFF	TRBJ2-1	NA	TRBV10-3	few
TGCGCCAGCAGCTTGGGGCTAGCGGGTCCCCCCGACTACGAGCAGTACTTC	CASSLGLAGPPDYEQYF	TRBJ2-7	TRBD2	TRBV5-1	NA
TGTGCCAGCAGCTTGGTAAGGAGCTCTGGGGCCAACGTCCTGACTTTC	CASSLVRSSGANVLTF	TRBJ2-6	NA	TRBV5-5	few
TGCAGTGCTAGCGCCGGGGGCTTCGAAGCTTTCTTT	CSASAGGFEAFF	TRBJ1-1	NA	TRBV20-1	many
TGTGCCAGCAGCTCGTCCGGGACTACTTTGGATGAGCAGTTCTTC	CASSSSGTTLDEQFF	TRBJ2-1	TRBD2	TRBV7-3	NA
TGTGCCAGCAGCTTTGTTGGTATTCGCGAGACCCAGTACTTC	CASSFVGIRETQYF	TRBJ2-5	NA	TRBV7-2	once
TGTGCCAGCAGCCCCCGTTTTTCCTACGAGCAGTACTTC	CASSPRFSYEQYF	TRBJ2-7	NA	TRBV9	NA
TGCGCCAGCAGCGCCCAGCGGGGGGGAAAAAACATTCAGTACTTC	CASSAQRGGKNIQYF	TRBJ2-4	TRBD2	TRBV4-3	NA
TGTGCCAGCAGTTACCATAAAGTCTACGAGCAGTACTTC	CASSYHKVYEQYF	TRBJ2-7	NA	TRBV6-2/TRBV6-3	NA